Following are 27 T cell receptor beta chains from one sample sequenced in a study of identical twins. From the 5' RACE reads, TCRdb called clonotypes with MiXCR, one entry per CDR3 protein. The sample includes approximately 1.8 million distinct CDR3 sequences, less than 40% seen only once; the top ten take roughly 0.3%. Sequencing was carried out using cord blood. These TCRs come from a newborn girl in good health.

The chain uses TRBV20-1 and TRBJ1-2, with unresolved D. Trimming pared 4 bases from V and 4 bases from J, leaving 16 bases between. CDR3 length: 14 amino acids. The germline V gene encodes CDR1 DFQATT and CDR2 SNEGSKA (reference sequence). The DNA of the CDR3 is TGCAGTGCTAATCCCCATATGACGGGCTATGGCTACACCTTC. The encoded protein is CSANPHMTGYGYTF.

This clonotype was counted a few times. The gene calls are TRBV28 and TRBJ2-5; 12 bases agree with TRBD2. The V gene end was trimmed by 3 bases and the J gene end by 4 bases; junction bases not matched to a gene: 6. CDR1 is MDHEN and CDR2 is SYDVKM in the germline V gene. The CDR3 is 16 amino acids. The CDR3 region is CASSFRLAGESETQYF. The CDR3 DNA reads TGTGCCAGCAGTTTTAGACTAGCGGGAGAGTCAGAGACCCAGTACTTC.

Remarks on this clonotype: An end of the junction does not agree with germline; a read error may underlie this. The genes are TRBV12-3 or TRBV12-4 and TRBJ1-4, with D possibly TRBD1 on 6 matching bases. This CDR3 is built from 16 residues. CDR3 nucleotides: TGTGCCAGCAGTTGGGGGCCGACAGGAGAGAATGAAGAACTGTTTTTT. This codes for CASSWGPTGENEELFF.

This clonotype has more than one count but fewer than ten. The V and J genes are TRBV20-1 and TRBJ2-1, with D possibly matching TRBD2 (6 bases). CDR3 length: 15 amino acids. V lost 4 bases, J lost 4 bases, and 17 bases lay in between. Germline V gene lookup returns CDR1 DFQATT and CDR2 SNEGSKA (reference sequence). The CDR3 DNA follows: TGCAGTGCTACCCCGGGTGGGGGGATTTACAATGAGCAGTTCTTC. Protein: CSATPGGGIYNEQFF.

The chain couples TRBV12-3 or TRBV12-4 to TRBJ2-6, with 7 bases that match TRBD1. V shed 5 bases, J shed 13 bases, and the junction held 8 bases outside the gene matches. The CDR3 loop spans 13 amino acids. The CDR3 DNA reads as TGTGCCAGCAGTACCAACACAGGGGAGGTCCTGACTTTC. Its protein is CASSTNTGEVLTF.

The V and J genes are TRBV4-1 and TRBJ2-3; D may be TRBD1 or TRBD2 (6 bases each). The germline V gene encodes CDR1 MGHRA and CDR2 YSYEKL. Trimming pared 2 bases from V and 4 bases from J, leaving 19 bases between. This CDR3 comprises 17 residues. The CDR3 DNA reads TGCGCCAGCAGCCAAAGAGGCCGGGAGAAGGGGGCAGATACGCAGTATTTT. Its protein is CASSQRGREKGADTQYF.

The chain joins TRBV10-3 to TRBJ2-3; the match to TRBD2 covers 9 bases. The junction had 4 bases not matched to a gene; V was cut back by 9 bases and J by 3 bases. The CDR3 runs 13 residues. Germline V gives CDR1 ENHRY, CDR2 SYGVKD. CDR3: CAISGRGTDTQYF. CDR3 coding DNA: TGTGCCATTAGCGGGAGAGGGACAGATACGCAGTATTTT.

The chain is built from TRBV7-9 and TRBJ1-1; no clear D gene. Deletions cut 0 bases from V and 1 base from J, with 6 bases between. There are 14 residues in the CDR3. From germline, CDR1 is SEHNR and CDR2 FQNEAQ (reference sequence). CDR3 in DNA: TGTGCCAGCAGCTTAGCCACACAGAACACTGAAGCTTTCTTT. Amino acid sequence: CASSLATQNTEAFF. The whole variable domain, remainder taken from reference TRBV7-9 and TRBJ1-1, is DTGVSQNPRHKITKRGQNVTFRCDPISEHNRLYWYRQTLGQGPEFLTYFQNEAQLEKSRLLSDRFSAERPKGSFSTLEIQRTEQGDSAMYLCASSLATQNTEAFFGQGTRLTVV.

The chain combines TRBV20-1 with TRBJ1-6; D unresolved. Germline assignment: CDR1 DFQATT and CDR2 SNEGSKA (reference sequence). With 6 bases removed from V and 10 bases from J, the gap between germline ends came to 16 bases. The CDR3 is made up of 13 amino acids. CDR3 coding DNA: TGCAGTGCCGGCGAGCTTTCAGGCTCACCCCTCCACTTT. Translated: CSAGELSGSPLHF.

At least ten counts were recorded for this clonotype. This chain connects TRBV2 to TRBJ1-2; D is ambiguous. Germline lookup yields CDR1 SNHLY and CDR2 FYNNEI. V dropped 6 bases and J dropped 4 bases, with 3 bases sitting between them. The CDR3 consists of 10 residues. DNA of the CDR3: TGTGCCAGCAGCGTCTATGGCTACACCTTC. Encoded protein: CASSVYGYTF. The full variable domain, its missing parts supplied by reference TRBV2 and TRBJ1-2, is EPEVTQTPSHQVTQMGQEVILRCVPISNHLYFYWYRQILGQKVEFLVSFYNNEISEKSEIFDDQFSVERPDGSNFTLKIRSTKLEDSAMYFCASSVYGYTFGSGTRLTVV.

This clonotype was recorded only once. A read error may produce the germline difference seen at one junction end. The CDR3 is CTSSDGQGNEKLFF. The CDR3 nucleotides read TGTACCAGCAGTGACGGGCAGGGTAATGAAAAACTGTTTTTT. The V and J genes are TRBV6-1 and TRBJ1-4, with D possibly TRBD1 on 5 matching bases. The CDR3 has 14 amino acids. CDR1 and CDR2 from the germline V gene are MNHNS and SASEGT.

The chain uses TRBV14 and TRBJ1-4, with 9 positions matching TRBD1. V lost 3 bases to trimming and J lost 7 bases; unmatched junction nucleotides: 9. CDR1 is SGHDN and CDR2 is FVKESK in the germline V gene. The CDR3 sequence is 16 residues long. This chain's CDR3 is CASSQLADRGGEKLFF. CDR3 nucleotides: TGTGCCAGCAGCCAGCTCGCGGACAGGGGAGGTGAAAAACTGTTTTTT.

The rearrangement joins TRBV20-1 to TRBJ2-2, with 9 bases that match TRBD2. Per germline, CDR1 DFQATT and CDR2 SNEGSKA (reference sequence). There are 19 residues in the CDR3. The V and J ends lost 0 bases and 0 bases, in that order; junction bases with no gene match: 11. The CDR3 nucleotides are TGCAGTGCTAGAGATTCGGAGCGGGGGGCTATTTCGAACACCGGGGAGCTGTTTTTT. The encoded protein is CSARDSERGAISNTGELFF.

The sample holds many counts of this clonotype. The V and J genes are TRBV12-3 or TRBV12-4 and TRBJ2-7; D might be TRBD2 (6 bases). Trimming took off 6 bases at V and 2 bases at J, with 11 bases between the two ends. The CDR3 consists of 13 residues. Here the CDR3 reads CASSPGGTYEQYF. In nucleotides, the CDR3 is TGTGCCAGCAGCCCCGGGGGAACCTACGAGCAGTACTTC.

This clonotype turned up a few times. The CDR3 DNA is TGTGCCAGCAGTTTATTCGGACAGATGAACACTGAAGCTTTCTTT. Translation: CASSLFGQMNTEAFF. V is TRBV28 and J is TRBJ1-1; TRBD1 might be the D (6 bases). This CDR3 is 15 amino acids long. V shed 1 base and J shed 0 bases, with 9 bases lying between them. The V gene's germline CDR1 is MDHEN and CDR2 SYDVKM.

This clonotype came up a few times. V usage is TRBV28 and J usage is TRBJ2-3; D not resolved. This CDR3 is built from 12 residues. Germline CDR1 is MDHEN and CDR2 is SYDVKM. Between the trimmed V and J ends, which lost 8 bases and 2 bases, there was a span of 8 bases. The CDR3 region has the DNA TGTGCCAGCCAGAAATCCACAGATACGCAGTATTTT. Translating it yields CASQKSTDTQYF.

This clonotype showed up many times. The genes are TRBV12-3 or TRBV12-4 and TRBJ2-7; D tentatively reads TRBD1 or TRBD2 (5 bases each). The CDR3 sequence is 15 residues long. V was pared by 1 base and J by 6 bases, with 16 bases between. CDR3 DNA: TGTGCCAGCAGTTTAGGGTCGTATGGGGGTTGCGAGCAGTACTTC. It codes for CASSLGSYGGCEQYF.

This clonotype was picked up a small number of times. The CDR3 sequence is CASSEIGQGTPSINYGYTF. The CDR3 DNA is TGCGCCAGCAGTGAGATAGGACAGGGAACCCCATCAATTAACTATGGCTACACCTTC. The chain links TRBV10-2 to TRBJ1-2; TRBD1 matches 8 bases. This CDR3 contains 19 residues. Germline assignment: CDR1 WSHSY and CDR2 SAAADI. J lost 1 base, V lost 2 bases, and 15 bases had no gene match.

This clonotype turned up a few times. The rearrangement uses TRBV12-3 or TRBV12-4 and TRBJ2-1; TRBD2 aligns across 13 bases. J was trimmed by 13 bases and V by 7 bases; bases with no gene match: 13. The CDR3 extends over 15 amino acids. CDR3 nucleotide sequence: TGTGCCAGCACCCAGGGACTAGCGGGAATAGAGACCCAGTTCTTC. Its translation: CASTQGLAGIETQFF.

This clonotype was found a few times. The chain combines TRBV12-5 with TRBJ2-2; D ambiguous. CDR1 LGHNT and CDR2 FRNRAP come from the germline V gene. This CDR3 spans 13 amino acids. The ends were cut back, 3 bases at V and 6 bases at J, with 8 bases in the middle. The CDR3 region is CASGFDWAGELFF. The CDR3 DNA reads TGTGCTAGTGGTTTTGACTGGGCCGGGGAGCTGTTTTTT.

This clonotype was seen more than once but under ten times. The chain joins TRBV6-4 to TRBJ2-7; the D is unclear. The germline gives CDR1 MRHNA, CDR2 SNTAGT. V gave up 0 bases and J gave up 1 base, with 10 bases separating them. The CDR3 extends over 15 amino acids. CDR3 loop: CASSDSPRPSYEQYF. For the CDR3, the DNA is TGTGCCAGCAGTGACTCGCCTAGGCCATCCTACGAGCAGTACTTC.

This clonotype showed up many times. The chain uses TRBV3-1 and TRBJ2-7; no definite D call. Germline V CDR1 and CDR2: LGHDT, YNNKEL (reference sequence). The ends were cut back, 1 base at V and 6 bases at J, with 7 bases in the middle. CDR3 length equals 12 residues. The CDR3 region is CASSQVSGEQYF. The CDR3 DNA sequence: TGTGCCAGCAGCCAAGTTTCGGGCGAGCAGTACTTC.

This clonotype was observed once. The rearrangement uses TRBV30 and TRBJ1-3; the match to TRBD1 covers 8 bases. Losses at the gene ends were 0 bases for V and 3 bases for J; bases not matched to a gene: 1. CDR3 length equals 14 residues. Looked up from germline, CDR1 is GTSNPN and CDR2 is SVGIG (reference sequence). The chain's CDR3 is CAWSVGTGGNTIYF. The CDR3, as DNA: TGTGCCTGGAGTGTAGGGACAGGTGGAAACACCATATATTTT.

V and J are TRBV5-6 and TRBJ2-7, with 10 bases identical to TRBD1. V lost 6 bases and J lost 2; bases outside the gene matches: 11. The CDR3 spans 16 residues. Germline assignment: CDR1 SGHDT and CDR2 YYEEEE. The chain's CDR3 is CASTRSGGQGAYEQYF. The CDR3 DNA reads as TGTGCCAGCACCCGATCGGGCGGACAGGGGGCCTACGAGCAGTACTTC. Based on the CDR3 plus reference TRBV5-6 and TRBJ2-7, the full variable domain is DAGVTQSPTHLIKTRGQQVTLRCSPKSGHDTVSWYQQALGQGPQFIFQYYEEEERQRGNFPDRFSGHQFPNYSSELNVNALLLGDSALYLCASTRSGGQGAYEQYFGPGTRLTVT.

This clonotype turned up a few times. The CDR3 here is CASSWGTGMNTEAFF. The DNA of the CDR3 is TGCGCCAGCAGCTGGGGGACAGGGATGAACACTGAAGCTTTCTTT. This rearrangement joins TRBV5-1 to TRBJ1-1; 9 bases match TRBD1. CDR3 length equals 15 residues. Trimming removed 3 bases from V and 0 bases from J; junction bases left unmatched: 3. CDR1 and CDR2 from the germline V gene are SGHRS and YFSETQ.

This clonotype was observed at least ten times. The V gene is TRBV24-1, the J gene TRBJ2-1, with 10 positions matching TRBD2. V shed 3 bases and J 1 base; nucleotides not matched to a gene: 8. The CDR3 totals 18 residues. Germline CDR1 reads KGHDR; CDR2 reads SFDVKD. In DNA form, the CDR3 reads TGTGCCACCAGTGATAGCGGGGGGGCATCAGGTTCCTACAATGAGCAGTTCTTC. Its translation: CATSDSGGASGSYNEQFF.

This clonotype appeared a few times. The chain is built from TRBV5-5 and TRBJ1-1; possibly TRBD1 for D (5 bases). Germline V lookup: CDR1 SGHKS, CDR2 YYEKEE (reference sequence). This CDR3 has 15 residues. V lost 4 bases to trimming and J lost 1 base, with 14 bases between them. The CDR3 sequence is CASSPHPTGNTEAFF. The CDR3 DNA reads as TGTGCCAGCAGCCCTCACCCCACAGGGAACACTGAAGCTTTCTTT. Combining the CDR3 with reference TRBV5-5 and TRBJ1-1 gives the whole variable domain DAGVTQSPTHLIKTRGQQVTLRCSPISGHKSVSWYQQVLGQGPQFIFQYYEKEERGRGNFPDRFSARQFPNYSSELNVNALLLGDSALYLCASSPHPTGNTEAFFGQGTRLTVV.